These 7 T cell receptor beta chains share one sample of origin, sequenced in a study of T cells in Graves' hyperthyroidism and ophthalmopathy. RNA transcripts yielded amplified TCR beta CDR3 regions. Researchers ran a first-round RT-PCR on the TCR CDR3 using the HTBI primer set. One entry per CDR3 protein results from TCRdb running MiXCR on the multiplex PCR reads. Of some 550,000 distinct CDR3 sequences in the sample, more than 20% were seen once. What was sequenced was blood. These receptor sequences come from a man younger than 35 with Graves' hyperthyroidism.

This sequence joins TRBV11-2 and TRBJ2-5; 12 nucleotides match TRBD2. The CDR3 runs 15 residues. J gave up 5 bases and V 4 bases, and 5 bases lay outside the gene matches. The germline gives CDR1 SGHAT, CDR2 FQNNGV. The DNA for the CDR3 is TGTGCCAGCAGCTCCCTAGCGGGAGGGCACGAGACCCAGTACTTC. It codes for CASSSLAGGHETQYF.

A few counts support this clonotype. The chain is built from TRBV29-1 and TRBJ1-2; D ambiguous. This CDR3 is built from 12 residues. CDR1 and CDR2 (germline): SQVTM, ANQGSEA. V gave up 4 bases and J gave up 0 bases, with 6 bases separating them. CDR3 region: CSVGQPNYGYTF. The CDR3 coding sequence is TGCAGCGTTGGGCAGCCTAACTATGGCTACACCTTC. The variable domain in full, with the rest retrieved from reference TRBV29-1 and TRBJ1-2, is SAVISQKPSRDICQRGTSLTIQCQVDSQVTMMFWYRQQPGQSLTLIATANQGSEATYESGFVIDKFPISRPNLTFSTLTVSNMSPEDSSIYLCSVGQPNYGYTFGSGTRLTVV.

This clonotype appeared many times. The genes are TRBV29-1 and TRBJ1-2, with unresolved D. Trimming cost V 2 bases and J 8 bases, with 15 bases left between them. The CDR3 extends over 13 amino acids. Germline CDR1 and CDR2: SQVTM and ANQGSEA. CDR3 sequence (DNA): TGCAGCGTTGAACCGGACGGATCTTGGGGCTACACCTTC. Its translation is CSVEPDGSWGYTF.

Concerning this clonotype itself: A much larger clonotype is one base distant, so this may be a read error. The V call is TRBV2, the J call TRBJ1-2; D is possibly TRBD1 (5 bases). The CDR3 sequence is 16 residues long. The V and J ends lost 5 bases and 2 bases respectively, with 18 bases between them. The germline V gene encodes CDR1 SNHLY and CDR2 FYNNEI. The CDR3 nucleotides are TGTGCCAGCAGTCACAGGAGATCTCCTCGAAACTATGGCTACACCTTC. It encodes CASSHRRSPRNYGYTF.

This clonotype has a count of ten or more. The rearrangement joins TRBV2 to TRBJ1-5, with unresolved D. Germline V gives CDR1 SNHLY, CDR2 FYNNEI. The CDR3 loop spans 15 amino acids. Trimming removed 6 bases at V and 0 bases at J, with 12 bases between. CDR3 sequence: CASRADTYSNQPQHF. In DNA, the CDR3 is TGTGCCAGCAGAGCAGACACATATAGCAATCAGCCCCAGCATTTT.

This clonotype was seen only a few times. This chain joins TRBV3-1 and TRBJ2-2, with D possibly matching TRBD1 (6 bases). This CDR3 comprises 14 residues. Germline V gene lookup returns CDR1 LGHDT and CDR2 YNNKEL (reference sequence). Deletions cut 0 bases from V and 5 bases from J, with 7 bases between. The CDR3 here is CASSQEGATGELFF. In DNA form, the CDR3 reads TGTGCCAGCAGCCAAGAGGGGGCAACCGGGGAGCTGTTTTTT.

The chain has TRBV4-1 and TRBJ2-7; 12 bases match TRBD2. Trimming cost V 0 bases and J 2 bases; bases outside gene matches: 2. The CDR3 loop spans 16 amino acids. Germline CDR1 and CDR2: MGHRA and YSYEKL. CDR3 sequence reads: CASSQERTSGAYEQYF. DNA for the CDR3: TGCGCCAGCAGCCAAGAAAGGACTAGCGGGGCCTACGAGCAGTACTTC.